The 5 T cell receptor beta chains below come from one sample, sequenced in a study of T-cell reconstitution after alpha-beta-depleted transplantation in children listed by TCRdb under 2016. In light of the paper, this sample's treatment or condition label describes: allogeneic hematopoietic cell transplantation with graft depleted of TCRalphabeta T cells and CD19 B cells. Libraries were made using PCR. Sequencing instrument: Illumina HiSeq 2500. To normalize quantification of the TCRbeta repertoire, the TCR libraries were built with molecular barcoding that relied on unique molecular identifiers. Using fastp trimming at Q25 and MiXCR clonotype assembly, TCRdb reanalyzed the public sequencing data and kept in-frame beta chains. Rows with a matching CDR3 protein are joined into one entry that keeps the most common DNA and genes. The sample contains more than 85,000 distinct CDR3 sequences, approximately 8% of them found a single time. Jointly, the top ten make up 15% to 20% of the sample.

The sequencing used PBMCs, collected before TCRalphabeta/CD19-depleted stem cell transplant. The receptors shown here come from a boy younger than 10 with acute lymphoblastic leukemia, due to receive a stem cell transplant.

In its sample, this clonotype was seen a few times. This chain connects TRBV9 to TRBJ2-5, with D possibly matching TRBD2 (6 bases). V was trimmed by 0 bases and J by 1 base, leaving 7 bases between them. This CDR3 region has 14 residues. CDR1 SGDLS and CDR2 YYNGEE come from the germline V gene. This chain's CDR3 is CASSVGGGQETQYF. The CDR3 DNA reads TGTGCCAGCAGCGTAGGGGGAGGCCAAGAGACCCAGTACTTC.

This clonotype was picked up many times. CDR3 sequence reads: CASSRTGLGQPQHF. As DNA, the CDR3 is TGTGCCAGCAGCAGAACAGGGTTGGGTCAGCCCCAGCATTTT. The J gene is TRBJ1-5, the V gene TRBV7-9, with D maybe TRBD1 (6 bases). The germline V gene encodes CDR1 SEHNR and CDR2 FQNEAQ (reference sequence). This CDR3 spans 14 amino acids. Deletions cut 5 bases from V and 6 bases from J, with 14 bases between.

The genes are TRBV4-2 and TRBJ1-2; D is uncertain. Between the trimmed V and J ends, which lost 0 bases and 12 bases, there was a span of 14 bases. Germline V gene sequence: CDR1 LGHNA, CDR2 YNFKEQ. The CDR3 runs 13 residues. CDR3 DNA: TGTGCCAGCAGCCAAGATTCTGAGAAGTCCCACACCTTC. Its translation is CASSQDSEKSHTF.

In this sample, this clonotype is medium-sized. The V and J genes are TRBV27 and TRBJ1-1; D is undetermined. The ends were cut back, 8 bases at V and 0 bases at J, with 16 bases in the middle. The CDR3 is 15 residues long. CDR1 and CDR2 from the germline V gene are MNHEY and SMNVEV (reference sequence). The DNA for the CDR3 is TGTGCCAGCCGGTCCCCCGGGCAGATGAACACTGAAGCTTTCTTT. It yields the protein CASRSPGQMNTEAFF.

There are many counts of this clonotype. This rearrangement joins TRBV29-1 to TRBJ1-5; D is uncertain. The germline V gene has CDR1 SQVTM and CDR2 ANQGSEA. Between the trimmed V and J ends, which lost 5 bases and 4 bases, there was a span of 9 bases. CDR3 length: 12 residues. This CDR3 reads CSVSGANQPQHF. The DNA for the CDR3 is TGCAGCGTTTCTGGAGCGAATCAGCCCCAGCATTTT. Combining the CDR3 with reference TRBV29-1 and TRBJ1-5 gives the whole variable domain SAVISQKPSRDICQRGTSLTIQCQVDSQVTMMFWYRQQPGQSLTLIATANQGSEATYESGFVIDKFPISRPNLTFSTLTVSNMSPEDSSIYLCSVSGANQPQHFGDGTRLSIL.